This T cell receptor (beta chain) was documented in a study of technical replicates of blood from a handful of donors. In germline, CDR1 is LNHDA, CDR2 SQIVND (reference sequence). CDR3 length equals 15 residues. V lost 7 bases to trimming and J lost 3 bases, with 16 bases between them. Sequencing used immunoSEQ multiplex PCR; TCRdb keeps in-frame clones, though not all of them. The profile shows over 45,000 clones, 80% to 95% of them singletons. The sequencing sample was made of PBMCs. The receptor's source is a human donor in good health. Some clones in this sample may be carry-over from other donors' samples. The chain has TRBV19 and TRBJ1-5; D is undetermined. CDR3 sequence reads: CASTWSAGINQPQHF. DNA of the CDR3: TGTGCCAGTACTTGGTCCGCAGGAATCAATCAGCCCCAGCATTTT.